These T cell receptor beta chains were read from a single sample in a study of regulatory T cells in long-lasting Graves disease. Using its own MiXCR run on the multiplex PCR reads, TCRdb lists one record per CDR3 protein. The table shows a few hundred thousand distinct CDR3 sequences, with 20% occurring only once. This specimen consisted of peripheral blood mononuclear cells (PBMCs), obtained at new diagnosis, from a patient treated with antithyroid drugs. The receptors here all came from a female donor with Graves disease. CDR3s include the opening cysteine and the closing phenylalanine or tryptophan. The order of the fields is clone size, J gene, D gene, V gene, CDR3 DNA, CDR3 protein. A D gene is named only where the DNA matches it firmly. Clone size appears in some rows only: once, few, many, or a class for an expanded clone.

clone_size: many; j_call: TRBJ2-1; d_call: -; v_call: TRBV7-9; cdr3_nt: TGTGCCAGCAATTATTGGGGCGGAGGTGTATACAATGAGCAGTTCTTC; cdr3_aa: CASNYWGGGVYNEQFF
clone_size: many; j_call: TRBJ1-1; d_call: -; v_call: TRBV19; cdr3_nt: TGTGCCAGTAGTATCTTAGACAGTGTCGAAACTGAAGCTTTCTTT; cdr3_aa: CASSILDSVETEAFF
clone_size: many; j_call: TRBJ2-2; d_call: -; v_call: TRBV24-1; cdr3_nt: TGTGCCACCAGTGATACACGTGACACGAACACCGGGGAGCTGTTTTTT; cdr3_aa: CATSDTRDTNTGELFF
clone_size: many; j_call: TRBJ2-7; d_call: -; v_call: TRBV12-3/TRBV12-4; cdr3_nt: TGTGCCAGCAGTTTAGTACAGGATGACGAGCAGTACTTC; cdr3_aa: CASSLVQDDEQYF
clone_size: many; j_call: TRBJ2-7; d_call: TRBD2; v_call: TRBV2; cdr3_nt: TGTGCCAGCAGTGAGGCGGGAGGCGAGCAGTACTTC; cdr3_aa: CASSEAGGEQYF
clone_size: many; j_call: TRBJ2-7; d_call: -; v_call: TRBV12-3/TRBV12-4; cdr3_nt: TGTGCCAGCAGCCGGACATTGGGCCGTTTCTACGAGCAGTACTTC; cdr3_aa: CASSRTLGRFYEQYF
clone_size: -; j_call: TRBJ1-5; d_call: TRBD1; v_call: TRBV19; cdr3_nt: TGTGCCAGTAGAGAGGGACAGGGGGAGCCCCAGCATTTT; cdr3_aa: CASREGQGEPQHF
clone_size: -; j_call: TRBJ2-3; d_call: TRBD2; v_call: TRBV28; cdr3_nt: TGTGCCAGCAGTTTAGACCGCCTAGCGGGAGGCACAGATACGCAGTATTTT; cdr3_aa: CASSLDRLAGGTDTQYF
clone_size: many; j_call: TRBJ2-3; d_call: TRBD2; v_call: TRBV20-1; cdr3_nt: TGCAGTGCCCTCCGGACTAGCGGGGATTGGACAGATACGCAGTATTTT; cdr3_aa: CSALRTSGDWTDTQYF
clone_size: many; j_call: TRBJ2-1; d_call: -; v_call: TRBV5-1; cdr3_nt: TGCGCCAGCAGCTTGGACATCTACAATGAGCAGTTCTTC; cdr3_aa: CASSLDIYNEQFF
clone_size: many; j_call: TRBJ1-2; d_call: TRBD1; v_call: TRBV5-1; cdr3_nt: TGCGCCAGCAGCTCGGACGGGACAGTAAACTATGGCTACACCTTC; cdr3_aa: CASSSDGTVNYGYTF
clone_size: few; j_call: TRBJ1-2; d_call: -; v_call: TRBV29-1; cdr3_nt: TGCAGCGTCCTCCGGGAACCTTATGGCTACACCTTC; cdr3_aa: CSVLREPYGYTF
clone_size: many; j_call: TRBJ1-6; d_call: -; v_call: TRBV7-3; cdr3_nt: TGTGCCAGCAGCTTAAGGGACGGTAATTCACCCCTCCACTTT; cdr3_aa: CASSLRDGNSPLHF
clone_size: many; j_call: TRBJ1-1; d_call: TRBD1; v_call: TRBV5-1; cdr3_nt: TGTGCCAGCAGCCACCAGGGGGACACTGAAGCTTTCTTT; cdr3_aa: CASSHQGDTEAFF
clone_size: many; j_call: TRBJ1-5; d_call: -; v_call: TRBV11-2; cdr3_nt: TGTGCCAGCAGCTTAGGGTGGGGTCAGCCCCAGCATTTT; cdr3_aa: CASSLGWGQPQHF
clone_size: -; j_call: TRBJ2-7; d_call: -; v_call: TRBV3-1; cdr3_nt: TGTGCCAGCAGCCAACACTCAAGTTTCGGGCAGTACTTC; cdr3_aa: CASSQHSSFGQYF
clone_size: many; j_call: TRBJ1-1; d_call: -; v_call: TRBV18; cdr3_nt: TGTGCCAGCTCACCAGTGCTGAACGCTGAAGCTTTCTTT; cdr3_aa: CASSPVLNAEAFF
clone_size: many; j_call: TRBJ2-3; d_call: TRBD1; v_call: TRBV3-1; cdr3_nt: TGTGCCAGCAGCAGTCCGGGACAGGGGAAGGGGGTCACAGATACGCAGTATTTT; cdr3_aa: CASSSPGQGKGVTDTQYF
clone_size: many; j_call: TRBJ2-5; d_call: TRBD1; v_call: TRBV5-5; cdr3_nt: TGTGCCAGCAGCTTAACTCCGGGACAGGGCGTTTTGGGGGACCAGTACTTC; cdr3_aa: CASSLTPGQGVLGDQYF
clone_size: once; j_call: TRBJ2-2; d_call: -; v_call: TRBV12-3/TRBV12-4; cdr3_nt: TGTGCCAGCAGTTCCAGATCCCGGGAAGGGAACACCGGGGAGCTGTTTTTT; cdr3_aa: CASSSRSREGNTGELFF
clone_size: many; j_call: TRBJ1-5; d_call: -; v_call: TRBV10-1; cdr3_nt: TGCGCCAGCAGTGAGTCGGTGCAGCCCCAGCATTTT; cdr3_aa: CASSESVQPQHF
clone_size: many; j_call: TRBJ1-4; d_call: -; v_call: TRBV18; cdr3_nt: TGTGCCAGCTCACCACGACCAAATGAAAAACTGTTTTTT; cdr3_aa: CASSPRPNEKLFF
clone_size: many; j_call: TRBJ2-1; d_call: -; v_call: TRBV4-1; cdr3_nt: TGCGCCAGCAGCCAAGATAGGGAGAAGCAGTTCTTC; cdr3_aa: CASSQDREKQFF
clone_size: -; j_call: TRBJ2-7; d_call: TRBD2; v_call: TRBV20-1; cdr3_nt: TGCAGTGTTTTACCGGGACTAGCGGACTACGAGCAGTACTTC; cdr3_aa: CSVLPGLADYEQYF
clone_size: few; j_call: TRBJ1-2; d_call: -; v_call: TRBV30; cdr3_nt: TGTGCCTTACGGACAGCATACTATGGCTACACCTTC; cdr3_aa: CALRTAYYGYTF
clone_size: -; j_call: TRBJ1-2; d_call: -; v_call: TRBV5-5; cdr3_nt: TGTGCCAGCAGCTTCAACATTTTCACAGATAACTATGGCTACACCTTC; cdr3_aa: CASSFNIFTDNYGYTF
clone_size: few; j_call: TRBJ1-1; d_call: -; v_call: TRBV11-2; cdr3_nt: TGTGCCAGCAGCCCGATGGGGGGCGCTCGGACTGAAGCTTTCTTT; cdr3_aa: CASSPMGGARTEAFF
clone_size: many; j_call: TRBJ1-3; d_call: -; v_call: TRBV5-1; cdr3_nt: TGCGCCAGCAGCGATCGGACAAAAGTGGCTGGAAACACCATATATTTT; cdr3_aa: CASSDRTKVAGNTIYF
clone_size: few; j_call: TRBJ2-7; d_call: TRBD1; v_call: TRBV11-1; cdr3_nt: TGTGCCAGCTCACCGGCAGGACAGGGGGCAGGAGGCTACGAGCAGTACTTC; cdr3_aa: CASSPAGQGAGGYEQYF
clone_size: many; j_call: TRBJ1-2; d_call: -; v_call: TRBV9; cdr3_nt: TGTGCCAGCAGCGTAGGGTGGAGGGCCCCCTATGGCTACACCTTC; cdr3_aa: CASSVGWRAPYGYTF
clone_size: many; j_call: TRBJ2-2; d_call: -; v_call: TRBV6-2/TRBV6-3; cdr3_nt: TGTGCCAGCAACAAGAGGACGGACAACACCGGGGAGCTGTTTTTT; cdr3_aa: CASNKRTDNTGELFF
clone_size: many; j_call: TRBJ2-1; d_call: -; v_call: TRBV6-2/TRBV6-3; cdr3_nt: TGTGCCAGCAGCGAAGATCGGGATCGTCAACAGTTCTTC; cdr3_aa: CASSEDRDRQQFF
clone_size: many; j_call: TRBJ2-7; d_call: TRBD1; v_call: TRBV20-1; cdr3_nt: TGCAGTGCTAGAGGTAGGAGACAGGGTAACGAGCAGTACTTC; cdr3_aa: CSARGRRQGNEQYF
clone_size: many; j_call: TRBJ2-2; d_call: -; v_call: TRBV5-6; cdr3_nt: TGTGCCAGCAGCTCCTCCCGGGACGGGAACACCGGGGAGCTGTTTTTT; cdr3_aa: CASSSSRDGNTGELFF
clone_size: many; j_call: TRBJ2-1; d_call: TRBD2; v_call: TRBV20-1; cdr3_nt: TGCAGGGCAAGGGGACTAGCGGGGGGGAGACCCAACAATGAGCAGTTCTTC; cdr3_aa: CRARGLAGGRPNNEQFF
clone_size: -; j_call: TRBJ2-2; d_call: -; v_call: TRBV27; cdr3_nt: TGTGCCAGCATTTCTTCAGTTTTATTTGGGGAGCTGTTTTTT; cdr3_aa: CASISSVLFGELFF
clone_size: many; j_call: TRBJ2-5; d_call: TRBD2; v_call: TRBV2; cdr3_nt: TGTGCCAGCAGGGGACTAGCGGAAGAGACCCAGTACTTC; cdr3_aa: CASRGLAEETQYF
clone_size: many; j_call: TRBJ2-5; d_call: -; v_call: TRBV12-3/TRBV12-4; cdr3_nt: TGTGCCAGCAGTTTTATGAGCGGGCAAGAGACCCAGTACTTC; cdr3_aa: CASSFMSGQETQYF
clone_size: many; j_call: TRBJ2-3; d_call: TRBD2; v_call: TRBV14; cdr3_nt: TGTGCCAGCAGCCTAACTAGCGGGAACTCAGATACGCAGTATTTT; cdr3_aa: CASSLTSGNSDTQYF
clone_size: -; j_call: TRBJ2-7; d_call: -; v_call: TRBV20-1; cdr3_nt: TGCAGTGCTAGACTGATATCCTCCTACGAGCAGTACTTC; cdr3_aa: CSARLISSYEQYF
clone_size: many; j_call: TRBJ2-2; d_call: -; v_call: TRBV12-3/TRBV12-4; cdr3_nt: TGTGCCAGCAGTTTAGTCAGGCACACCGGGGAGCTGTTTTTT; cdr3_aa: CASSLVRHTGELFF
clone_size: many; j_call: TRBJ2-1; d_call: -; v_call: TRBV24-1; cdr3_nt: TGTGCCACCAGTGATTTGGAGGCATCCCGTAGGGATGAGCAGTTCTTC; cdr3_aa: CATSDLEASRRDEQFF
clone_size: few; j_call: TRBJ1-2; d_call: TRBD1; v_call: TRBV7-9; cdr3_nt: TGTGCCAGCAGCGGGATTACCGGGGGGACCGGACAGGGGATCGCCTATGGCTACACCTTC; cdr3_aa: CASSGITGGTGQGIAYGYTF
clone_size: many; j_call: TRBJ1-2; d_call: TRBD1; v_call: TRBV7-8; cdr3_nt: TGTGCCAGCAGCTCGCTGGAAGGGCAGGGGGCTCCCGGAGCTAACTATGGCTACACCTTC; cdr3_aa: CASSSLEGQGAPGANYGYTF
clone_size: -; j_call: TRBJ1-3; d_call: -; v_call: TRBV29-1; cdr3_nt: TGCAGCGCCGGGAATGGAAACACCATATATTTT; cdr3_aa: CSAGNGNTIYF
clone_size: -; j_call: TRBJ2-5; d_call: TRBD2; v_call: TRBV7-3; cdr3_nt: TGTGCCAGCCGCCAGGGACTAGCGGGGGATCAAGAGACCCAGTACTTC; cdr3_aa: CASRQGLAGDQETQYF
clone_size: many; j_call: TRBJ2-5; d_call: TRBD2; v_call: TRBV20-1; cdr3_nt: TGCAGTGCAAACGGACTAGCGGGTGAAGAGACCCAGTACTTC; cdr3_aa: CSANGLAGEETQYF
clone_size: -; j_call: TRBJ1-1; d_call: -; v_call: TRBV19; cdr3_nt: TGTGCCAGTAGGGATTTGGTCACTGAAGCTTTCTTT; cdr3_aa: CASRDLVTEAFF
clone_size: -; j_call: TRBJ2-7; d_call: TRBD2; v_call: TRBV12-3/TRBV12-4; cdr3_nt: TGTGCCAGCAGTGATGGGACTAGCGACTACGAGCAGTACTTC; cdr3_aa: CASSDGTSDYEQYF
clone_size: many; j_call: TRBJ1-2; d_call: -; v_call: TRBV7-9; cdr3_nt: TGTGCCAGCAGCCCCCTTAGGGTGGGCTATGGCTACACCTTC; cdr3_aa: CASSPLRVGYGYTF
clone_size: -; j_call: TRBJ1-5; d_call: -; v_call: TRBV7-8; cdr3_nt: TGTGCCAGCAGCTTAGACTTTTGGCCCCAGCATTTT; cdr3_aa: CASSLDFWPQHF
clone_size: many; j_call: TRBJ2-1; d_call: -; v_call: TRBV12-3/TRBV12-4; cdr3_nt: TGTGCCAGCAGTTTTCCCCCCGCCGGACTCACGATCTTC; cdr3_aa: CASSFPPAGLTIF
clone_size: few; j_call: TRBJ2-7; d_call: TRBD2; v_call: TRBV18; cdr3_nt: TGTGCCAGCTCACAACCGGGACTAGCGGGAAACGAGCAGTACTTC; cdr3_aa: CASSQPGLAGNEQYF
clone_size: many; j_call: TRBJ2-3; d_call: -; v_call: TRBV24-1; cdr3_nt: TGTGCCACCACGGACGGGGATACGCAGTATTTT; cdr3_aa: CATTDGDTQYF
clone_size: few; j_call: TRBJ2-1; d_call: TRBD2; v_call: TRBV27; cdr3_nt: TGTGCCAGCAGTTTGGGACTAGCGGGGGGGTACAATGAGCAGTTCTTC; cdr3_aa: CASSLGLAGGYNEQFF
clone_size: many; j_call: TRBJ2-5; d_call: TRBD2; v_call: TRBV30; cdr3_nt: TGTGCCTGGAGGGATTTAGCGGGAGAGACCCAGTACTTC; cdr3_aa: CAWRDLAGETQYF
clone_size: -; j_call: TRBJ2-5; d_call: -; v_call: TRBV30; cdr3_nt: TGTGCCTGGAGTGTGGACAGTTTTAGAGAGACCCAGTACTTC; cdr3_aa: CAWSVDSFRETQYF
clone_size: -; j_call: TRBJ1-6; d_call: TRBD1; v_call: TRBV20-1; cdr3_nt: TGCAGTGCTAGGGGCCGGGACAGCCGCTATTCACCCCTCCACTTT; cdr3_aa: CSARGRDSRYSPLHF
clone_size: many; j_call: TRBJ1-1; d_call: -; v_call: TRBV20-1; cdr3_nt: TGCAGTGCTTTCGGAGAGGCGATGAACACTGAAGCTTTCTTT; cdr3_aa: CSAFGEAMNTEAFF
clone_size: many; j_call: TRBJ2-1; d_call: -; v_call: TRBV20-1; cdr3_nt: TGCAGTGCTTCCGAGACTAATTTTGGTGAGCAGTTCTTC; cdr3_aa: CSASETNFGEQFF